Below, one T cell receptor (beta chain) is given with its context. Its antigen specificity is not known. No much larger clone is present one base from it, and per-base qualities are unavailable. The data stem from a study of CD8+ T cells in alopecia areata (dated 2018 in TCRdb). Study-level background: Treated patients were enrolled in an open-label pilot trial of oral tofacitinib at 5 to 10 mg twice daily for moderate-to-severe alopecia areata. TCRbeta CDR3 regions were amplified by immunoSEQ multiplex PCR with 35 Vbeta forward and 13 Jbeta reverse primers. Clonality in the scalp was compared among normal scalp (n=4), patchy alopecia areata scalp (n=8), and alopecia totalis/universalis scalp (n=8). Patients received tofacitinib for 6 to 18 months and were then followed off drug for 6 months to check for delayed response and recurrence. To study T cell clonal expansion in alopecia areata, the researchers applied high-throughput TCRbeta sequencing to both the C3H/HeJ mouse model and human patients. Scalp tissue and sorted CD4+ and CD8+ peripheral blood T cells from patchy and totalis/universalis alopecia areata patients and from healthy controls were covered by human TCRbeta sequencing. Biopsies were taken from tofacitinib-treated patients at baseline and again at 4 and 24 weeks into treatment, and several of those patients also had a later scalp biopsy. Disease severity in treated patients was measured with the SALT score, which quantifies the percentage of affected scalp surface area. RNA was obtained with the PAXgene miRNA kit for fixed scalp, the miRNeasy kit for PBMCs, and the RNeasy kit for mouse skin. Study-wide conclusions, independent of this receptor: Higher clonality and more expanded CD8+ clones were observed in lesional scalp than in normal scalp, particularly in alopecia totalis/universalis, a finding suggestive of antigenic drive. Tofacitinib significantly decreased scalp clonality and the number of expanded CD8+ clones among the top 100 scalp clones. Because the treated cohort was small and had just a single nonresponder, larger studies are needed to establish links between baseline CD8+ expansion and response. Many expanded lesional clones were found to persist in scalp and blood during tofacitinib treatment, and relapse after treatment cessation may be partly explained by this persistence. TCR sequences shared between patients were less clear than in mice, possibly partly because of HLA diversity in the patient population. Unlike mouse skin, which is dominated by gammadelta T cells, normal human skin has resident alphabeta T cells that are also sequenced, and this complicates analysis of the scalp TCR repertoire.

Sample time point, as interpreted from the label and publication: 4 weeks on oral tofacitinib. Per the publication, the treatment or condition label means: oral pan-JAK inhibitor, 5-10 mg twice daily. Lesional scalp punch biopsies and peripheral blood were obtained from alopecia areata patients. After PBMCs were isolated by density centrifugation and stained for CD3, CD4 and CD8, a FACSAria was used to sort CD4+ and CD8+ T cells. The method behind the library was the immunoSEQ multiplex PCR assay. For TCR sequencing, RNA was extracted from every sample and reverse transcribed into cDNA to serve as template. First-strand cDNA was synthesized using SuperScript III with a 2:1 mix of oligo-dT and random hexamers. A synthetic immune receptor repertoire was used to gauge amplification bias, and whatever bias remained was removed computationally. As for how the authors treated the data: Raw reads were preprocessed for error removal, and CDR3 was defined according to IMGT conventions as running from the conserved cysteine to phenylalanine. Clonality was computed by normalizing Shannon entropy by log2 of the number of productive unique TCRs and subtracting the result from 1. Whether each scalp clone was CD4 or CD8 was inferred by checking scalp TCRbeta sequences against the CD4 and CD8 repertoires from sorted blood. This immuneACCESS table, as held by TCRdb, lists in-frame sequences with V and J called but not all clones. Of the missing ones, under half trace to an unresolved V gene in checked studies; the others have no known cause. The V and J calls and clone size come from that table; D and trimming were worked out from the DNA. This sample lists about 70,000 clones; 29% were detected once. 14% to 15% of the sample is held by the ten biggest clonotypes.

V is pared back by 4 bases and J by 4 bases, with 11 bases lying between the germline termini. CDR3 length: 13 amino acids, cysteine to phenylalanine. Just CDR3 DNA is preserved here, 39 bases in frame from base 1. CDR1 and CDR2, per the germline V gene, are WSHSY and SAAADI. The V and J genes are TRBV10-2 and TRBJ2-7; the D call could be TRBD1 or TRBD2, with each sharing 7 bases. The source was CD8+ T cells sorted from blood, collected at week 4, from a patient treated with tofacitinib. The sequence was obtained from a human donor with alopecia areata. The CDR3 in this case is CASSAQGGYEQYF. The nucleotides are TGCGCCAGCAGTGCCCAGGGGGGGTACGAGCAGTACTTC.